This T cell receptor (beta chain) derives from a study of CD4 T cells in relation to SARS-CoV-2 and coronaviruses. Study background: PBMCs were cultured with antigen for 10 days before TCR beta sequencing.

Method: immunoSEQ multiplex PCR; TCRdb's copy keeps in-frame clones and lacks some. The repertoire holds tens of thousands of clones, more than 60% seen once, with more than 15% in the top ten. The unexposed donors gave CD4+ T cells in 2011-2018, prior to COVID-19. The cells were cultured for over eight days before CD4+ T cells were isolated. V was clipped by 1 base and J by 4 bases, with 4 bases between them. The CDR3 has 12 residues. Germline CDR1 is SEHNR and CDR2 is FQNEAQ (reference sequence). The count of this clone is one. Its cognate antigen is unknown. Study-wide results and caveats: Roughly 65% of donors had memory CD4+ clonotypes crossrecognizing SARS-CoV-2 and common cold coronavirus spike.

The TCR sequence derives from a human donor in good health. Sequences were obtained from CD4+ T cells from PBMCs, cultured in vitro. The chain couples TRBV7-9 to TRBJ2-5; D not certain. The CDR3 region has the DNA TGTGCCAGCAGCTTAGTCGGAGAGACCCAGTACTTC. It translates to CASSLVGETQYF.